This entry lists 8 T cell receptor beta chains sequenced from one sample in a study of technical replicates of blood from several donors. Only in-frame clones appear in the TCRdb table, and some are missing; sequencing was by immunoSEQ multiplex PCR. The data show about 76,000 clones, 86% seen once. The sample taken for sequencing was PBMCs. The receptors shown here come from a human donor in good health. Some clones in this sample may be carry-over from other donors' samples.

The chain is built from TRBV2 and TRBJ2-2, with 10 bases identical to TRBD1. The germline CDR1 and CDR2 sequences are SNHLY and FYNNEI. CDR3 length equals 16 residues. V lost 5 bases and J lost 5; bases outside the gene matches: 8. The CDR3 is CASSQDRGTGTGELFF. The DNA for the CDR3 is TGTGCCAGCAGTCAGGACAGGGGGACAGGGACCGGGGAGCTGTTTTTT.

V is TRBV2 and J is TRBJ2-1; perhaps TRBD2 as D (6 bases). Germline CDR1 SNHLY, CDR2 FYNNEI. V lost 6 bases and J 0 bases, leaving 12 bases between the germline ends. This CDR3 has 15 amino acids. For the CDR3, the DNA is TGTGCCAGCAGCCGGGACTGGAGCTCCTACAATGAGCAGTTCTTC. The encoded protein is CASSRDWSSYNEQFF.

J is TRBJ2-2 and V is TRBV5-1; 15 bases map to TRBD2. The CDR3 has 20 amino acids. Per the germline V gene, CDR1 is SGHRS and CDR2 is YFSETQ. V lost 4 bases, J lost 0 bases, and 10 bases stayed unmatched. CDR3 region: CASSPLPGLAGGSNTGELFF. DNA of the CDR3: TGCGCCAGCAGCCCCCTCCCGGGACTAGCGGGGGGTTCGAACACCGGGGAGCTGTTTTTT.

The chain recombines TRBV18 with TRBJ1-4; 9 bases map to TRBD1. The V gene end was trimmed by 2 bases and the J gene end by 0 bases; junction bases not matched to a gene: 10. The germline CDR1 and CDR2 sequences are KGHSH and LQKENI. The CDR3 extends over 19 amino acids. In DNA, the CDR3 is TGTGCCAGCTCACCATCGGTGGGACAGGGCGGAGCAACTAATGAAAAACTGTTTTTT. This translates into CASSPSVGQGGATNEKLFF.

In its sample, this clone was seen a few times. This chain joins TRBV10-3 and TRBJ2-2; TRBD1 agrees at 8 bases. Looked up from germline, CDR1 is ENHRY and CDR2 is SYGVKD. The CDR3 has 16 amino acids. Trimming at V came to 1 base and at J to 1 base, leaving 2 bases not matched to a gene. The CDR3 nucleotides read TGTGCCATCAGTGAGTTAGGGACAGGGAACACCGGGGAGCTGTTTTTT. Amino acids: CAISELGTGNTGELFF.

The V gene is TRBV27, the J gene TRBJ2-7; TRBD1 aligns across 9 bases. V was clipped by 6 bases and J by 1 base; unmatched bases: 7. The CDR3 is 15 amino acids. Per the germline V gene, CDR1 is MNHEY and CDR2 is SMNVEV (reference sequence). CDR3 sequence reads: CASRYPGQGSYEQYF. Written as DNA, the CDR3 is TGTGCCAGCAGATACCCGGGACAGGGTTCCTACGAGCAGTACTTC.

The chain has TRBV5-1 and TRBJ2-1; D gene uncertain. Trimming shortened V by 0 bases and J by 3 bases, and 7 bases separated the two germline ends. CDR3 length: 14 residues. CDR1 is SGHRS, CDR2 YFSETQ, per germline. DNA for the CDR3: TGCGCCAGCAGCTTGGACAGCCTCTACAATGAGCAGTTCTTC. The encoded protein is CASSLDSLYNEQFF.

J is TRBJ2-1 and V is TRBV5-4; 7 bases map to TRBD2. Germline trimming cut 1 base from V and 1 base from J; bases unmatched to any gene: 2. The CDR3 contains 15 residues. Per the germline V gene, CDR1 is SGHNT and CDR2 is YYREEE (reference sequence). The CDR3 is CASSLSSGSYNEQFF. The CDR3 DNA follows: TGTGCCAGCAGCTTGAGTAGCGGGTCCTACAATGAGCAGTTCTTC.